Below, 2 T cell receptor beta chains from the same sample are listed, as sequenced in a study of blood T cell repertoires in COVID-19 (dated by TCRdb to 2020 to 2022). Libraries were built with the immunoSEQ multiplex PCR assay. Not all clones reach the TCRdb copy of this immuneACCESS table, which keeps in-frame sequences only. Checked studies attribute under half of the gap to unresolved V genes and leave the rest unexplained. The sample profile shows about 130,000 clones; just under 85% of them were found once. Roughly 15% of the sample goes to the ten largest clones. The material sequenced was peripheral blood. Receptors originate from a woman between 45 and 65 years old with acute or convalescent COVID-19.

The rearrangement uses TRBV3-1 (or the pseudogene TRBV3-2) and TRBJ1-2, with 11 bases identical to TRBD1. The CDR3 runs to 14 residues. CDR1 and CDR2 (germline): LGHDT, YNNKEL (reference sequence). The V segment lost 4 bases and the J segment 8 bases; nucleotides outside the gene matches: 6. The CDR3: CASSPEDRGLGYTF. DNA of the CDR3: TGTGCCAGCAGCCCGGAGGACAGGGGGCTGGGCTACACCTTC.

This chain joins TRBV2 and TRBJ1-2; TRBD1 aligns across 9 bases. Unmatched junction bases numbered 3, after V lost 3 bases and J lost 1 base. Germline-derived CDR1 and CDR2 are SNHLY and FYNNEI. CDR3 size: 15 residues. CDR3: CASSDGTGINYGYTF. The CDR3 coding sequence is TGTGCCAGCAGTGATGGGACAGGGATTAACTATGGCTACACCTTC.